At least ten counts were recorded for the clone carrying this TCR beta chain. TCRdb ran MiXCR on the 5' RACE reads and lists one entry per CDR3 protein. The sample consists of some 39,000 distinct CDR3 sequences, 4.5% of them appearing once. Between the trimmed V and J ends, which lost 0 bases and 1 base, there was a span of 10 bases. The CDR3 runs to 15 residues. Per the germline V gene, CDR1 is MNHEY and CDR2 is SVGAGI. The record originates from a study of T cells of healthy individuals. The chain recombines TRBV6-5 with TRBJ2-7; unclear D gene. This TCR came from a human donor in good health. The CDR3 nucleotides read TGTGCCAGCAGTTACTCCCTGGACGGATCCTACGAGCAGTACTTC. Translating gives CASSYSLDGSYEQYF.